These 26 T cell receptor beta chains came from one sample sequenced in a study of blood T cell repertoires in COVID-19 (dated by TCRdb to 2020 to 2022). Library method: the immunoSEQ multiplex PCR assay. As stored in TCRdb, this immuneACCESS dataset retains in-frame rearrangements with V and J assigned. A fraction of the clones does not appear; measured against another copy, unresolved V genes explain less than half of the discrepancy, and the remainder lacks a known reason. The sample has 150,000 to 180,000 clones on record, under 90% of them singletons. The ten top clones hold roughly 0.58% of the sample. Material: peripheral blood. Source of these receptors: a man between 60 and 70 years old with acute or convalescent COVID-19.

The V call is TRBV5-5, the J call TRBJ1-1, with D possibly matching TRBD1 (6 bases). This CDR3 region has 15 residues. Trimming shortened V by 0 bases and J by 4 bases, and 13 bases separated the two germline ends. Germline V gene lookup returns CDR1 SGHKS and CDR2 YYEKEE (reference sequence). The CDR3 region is CASSLDRVRGTEAFF. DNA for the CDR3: TGTGCCAGCAGCTTGGACAGGGTGAGGGGCACTGAAGCTTTCTTT. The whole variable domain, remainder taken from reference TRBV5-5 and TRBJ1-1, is DAGVTQSPTHLIKTRGQQVTLRCSPISGHKSVSWYQQVLGQGPQFIFQYYEKEERGRGNFPDRFSARQFPNYSSELNVNALLLGDSALYLCASSLDRVRGTEAFFGQGTRLTVV.

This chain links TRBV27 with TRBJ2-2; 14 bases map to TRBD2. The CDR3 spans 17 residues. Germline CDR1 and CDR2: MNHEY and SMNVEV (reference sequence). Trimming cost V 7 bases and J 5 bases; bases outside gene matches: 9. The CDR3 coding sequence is TGTGCCAGCAACCCGGGACTAGCGGGAGTCGAAACCGGGGAGCTGTTTTTT. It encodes CASNPGLAGVETGELFF.

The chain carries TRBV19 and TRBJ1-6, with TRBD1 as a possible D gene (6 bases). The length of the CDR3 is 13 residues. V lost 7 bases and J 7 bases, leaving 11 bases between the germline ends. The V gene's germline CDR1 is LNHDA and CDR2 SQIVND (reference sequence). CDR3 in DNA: TGTGCCAGTAAAGAGCAGGGGAATTCACCCCTCCACTTT. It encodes CASKEQGNSPLHF.

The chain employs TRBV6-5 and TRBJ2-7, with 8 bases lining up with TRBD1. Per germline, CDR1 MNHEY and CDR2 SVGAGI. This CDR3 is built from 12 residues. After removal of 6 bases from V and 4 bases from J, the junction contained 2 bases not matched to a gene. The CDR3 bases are TGTGCCAGCAGGGGACAGGTTTACGAGCAGTACTTC. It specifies CASRGQVYEQYF.

CDR3 DNA: TGTGGGACAGGGCGCCTCACCTACGAGCAGTACTTC. It specifies CGTGRLTYEQYF. The chain couples TRBV2 to TRBJ2-7; 8 bases align to TRBD1. The germline CDR1 and CDR2 sequences are SNHLY and FYNNEI. The CDR3 has 12 amino acids. Filled out from reference TRBV2 and TRBJ2-7, the complete variable domain reads EPEVTQTPSHQVTQMGQEVILRCVPISNHLYFYWYRQILGQKVEFLVSFYNNEISEKSEIFDDQFSVERPDGSNFTLKIRSTKLEDSAMYFCGTGRLTYEQYFGPGTRLTVT.

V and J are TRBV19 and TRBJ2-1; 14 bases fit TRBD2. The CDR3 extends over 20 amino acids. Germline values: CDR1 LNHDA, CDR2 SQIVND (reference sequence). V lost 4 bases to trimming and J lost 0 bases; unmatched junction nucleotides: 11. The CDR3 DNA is TGTGCCAGTAGTACCGGACTAGCGGGGGGCCAAGAGGGCTCCTACAATGAGCAGTTCTTC. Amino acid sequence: CASSTGLAGGQEGSYNEQFF.

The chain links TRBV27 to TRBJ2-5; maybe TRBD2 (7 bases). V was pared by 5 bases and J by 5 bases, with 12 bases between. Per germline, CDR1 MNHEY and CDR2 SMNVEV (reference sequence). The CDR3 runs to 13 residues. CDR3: CASSPWGGETQYF. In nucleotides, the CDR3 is TGTGCCAGCAGTCCCTGGGGGGGCGAGACCCAGTACTTC.

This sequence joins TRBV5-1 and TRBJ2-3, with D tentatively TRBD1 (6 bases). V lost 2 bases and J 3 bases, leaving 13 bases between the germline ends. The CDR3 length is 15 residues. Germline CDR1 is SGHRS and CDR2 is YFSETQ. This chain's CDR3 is CASSFRGMVTDTQYF. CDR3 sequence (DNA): TGCGCCAGCAGCTTCAGGGGTATGGTGACAGATACGCAGTATTTT.

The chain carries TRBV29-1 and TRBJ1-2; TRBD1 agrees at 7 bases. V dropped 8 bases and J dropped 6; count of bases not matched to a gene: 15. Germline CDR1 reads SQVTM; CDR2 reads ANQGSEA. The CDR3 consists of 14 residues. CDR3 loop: CSIRGGQGVNGYTF. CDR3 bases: TGCAGCATCCGAGGGGGGCAGGGGGTTAATGGCTACACCTTC.

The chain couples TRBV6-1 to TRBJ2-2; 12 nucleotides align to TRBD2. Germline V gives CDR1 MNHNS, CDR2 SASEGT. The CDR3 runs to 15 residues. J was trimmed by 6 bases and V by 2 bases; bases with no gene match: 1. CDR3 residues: CASSELAGGPGELFF. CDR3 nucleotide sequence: TGTGCCAGCAGTGAACTAGCGGGGGGGCCCGGGGAGCTGTTTTTT.

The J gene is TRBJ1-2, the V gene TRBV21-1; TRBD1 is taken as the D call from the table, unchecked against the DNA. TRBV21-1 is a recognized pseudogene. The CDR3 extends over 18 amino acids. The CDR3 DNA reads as TGTGCCAGCAGCAAAGAAAGTCCTCGACAGGAAACTATGGATGGCTACACCTTC. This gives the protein CASSKESPRQETMDGYTF.

CDR3 sequence reads: CASSQEAPGTRRGTEAFF. CDR3 nucleotides: TGCGCCAGCAGCCAAGAGGCGCCCGGGACGAGGAGGGGAACTGAAGCTTTCTTT. The chain links TRBV4-1 to TRBJ1-1; maybe TRBD1 (5 bases). In germline, CDR1 is MGHRA, CDR2 YSYEKL. This CDR3 is 18 amino acids long. V lost 0 bases and J 5 bases, leaving 22 bases between the germline ends.

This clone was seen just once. The CDR3 sequence is CASSLRKTGQYTEAFF. DNA for the CDR3: TGTGCCAGCAGTTTACGGAAGACAGGGCAGTACACTGAAGCTTTCTTT. This chain connects TRBV28 to TRBJ1-1, with 7 nucleotides matching TRBD1. The CDR3 runs 16 residues. With V trimmed by 2 bases and J by 3 bases, 9 bases remained unmatched. Germline V gene lookup returns CDR1 MDHEN and CDR2 SYDVKM.

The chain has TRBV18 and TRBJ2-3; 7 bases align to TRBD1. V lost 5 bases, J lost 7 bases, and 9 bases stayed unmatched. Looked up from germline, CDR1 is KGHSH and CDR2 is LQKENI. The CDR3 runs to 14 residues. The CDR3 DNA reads TGTGCCAGCTCAATGGGACAGCTGGTTAATACGCAGTATTTT. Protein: CASSMGQLVNTQYF.

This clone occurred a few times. CDR3 DNA: TGTGCCAGCAGCCTTAGTACCACCGGCTATGGCTACACCTTC. Amino acids: CASSLSTTGYGYTF. V is TRBV11-2 and J is TRBJ1-2; D is unresolved. Deletions cut 5 bases from V and 4 bases from J, with 14 bases between. CDR1 is SGHAT, CDR2 FQNNGV, per germline. CDR3 length: 14 amino acids.

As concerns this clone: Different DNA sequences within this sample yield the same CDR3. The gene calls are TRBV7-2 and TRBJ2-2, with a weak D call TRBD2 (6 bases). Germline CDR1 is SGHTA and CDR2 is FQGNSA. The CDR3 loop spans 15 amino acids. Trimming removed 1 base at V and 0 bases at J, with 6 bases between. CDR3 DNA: TGTGCCAGCAGCTTAGGGGGGGCGAACACCGGGGAGCTGTTTTTT. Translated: CASSLGGANTGELFF.

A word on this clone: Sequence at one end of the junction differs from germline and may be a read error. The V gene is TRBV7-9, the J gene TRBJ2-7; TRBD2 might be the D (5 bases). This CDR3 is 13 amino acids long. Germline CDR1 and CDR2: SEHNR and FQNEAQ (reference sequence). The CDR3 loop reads CASSSEVSDEQYF. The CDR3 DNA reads TGTGCCAGCAGCTCGGAGGTCTCCGACGAGCAGTACTTC.

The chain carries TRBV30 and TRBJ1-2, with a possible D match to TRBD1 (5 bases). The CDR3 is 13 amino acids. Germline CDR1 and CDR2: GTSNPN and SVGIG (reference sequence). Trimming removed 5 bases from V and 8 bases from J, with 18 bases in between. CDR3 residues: CAWEKEGRGGYTF. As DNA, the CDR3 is TGTGCCTGGGAAAAGGAGGGGCGCGGGGGCTACACCTTC.

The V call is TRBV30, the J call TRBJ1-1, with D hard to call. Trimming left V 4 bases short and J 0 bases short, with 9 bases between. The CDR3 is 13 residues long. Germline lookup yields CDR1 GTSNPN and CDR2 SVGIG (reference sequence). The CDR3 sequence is CAWTTAMNTEAFF. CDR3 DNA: TGTGCCTGGACTACAGCTATGAACACTGAAGCTTTCTTT.

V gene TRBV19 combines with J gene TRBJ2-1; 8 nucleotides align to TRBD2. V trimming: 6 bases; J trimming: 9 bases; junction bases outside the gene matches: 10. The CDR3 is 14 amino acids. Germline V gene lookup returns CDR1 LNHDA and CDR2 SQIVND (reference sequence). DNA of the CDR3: TGTGCCAGTAGAATCGGGACTAGTCTCAGTGAGCAGTTCTTC. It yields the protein CASRIGTSLSEQFF.

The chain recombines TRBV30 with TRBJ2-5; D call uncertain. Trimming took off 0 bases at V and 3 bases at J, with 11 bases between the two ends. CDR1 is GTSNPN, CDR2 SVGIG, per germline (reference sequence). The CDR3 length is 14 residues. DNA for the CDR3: TGTGCCTGGAGTGTACTAAGCCGAAAAGAGACCCAGTACTTC. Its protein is CAWSVLSRKETQYF.

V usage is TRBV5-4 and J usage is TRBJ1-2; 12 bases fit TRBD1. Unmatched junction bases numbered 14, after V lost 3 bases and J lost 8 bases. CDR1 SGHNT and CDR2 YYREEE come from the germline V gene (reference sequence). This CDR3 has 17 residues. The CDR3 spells CASSSPGQGARLAGYTF. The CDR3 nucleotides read TGTGCCAGCAGCTCACCGGGACAGGGGGCGAGGCTCGCCGGCTACACCTTC.

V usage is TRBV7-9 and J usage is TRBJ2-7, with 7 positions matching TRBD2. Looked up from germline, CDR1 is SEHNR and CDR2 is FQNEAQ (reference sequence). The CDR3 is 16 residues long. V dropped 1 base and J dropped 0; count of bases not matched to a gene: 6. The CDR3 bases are TGTGCCAGCAGCTTAGGTATCGGCGGGAGCTCCTACGAGCAGTACTTC. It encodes CASSLGIGGSSYEQYF.

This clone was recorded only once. The DNA for the CDR3 is TGTGCCAGCAGCTTGACAGGGGATGCGGCTGGGGCCAACGTCCTGACTTTC. It yields the protein CASSLTGDAAGANVLTF. V usage is TRBV5-8 and J usage is TRBJ2-6; TRBD1 matches at 7 bases. The J segment lost 2 bases and the V segment lost 1 base, leaving 6 bases of the junction unmatched. The CDR3 totals 17 residues. In germline, CDR1 is SGHTS, CDR2 YDEGEE.

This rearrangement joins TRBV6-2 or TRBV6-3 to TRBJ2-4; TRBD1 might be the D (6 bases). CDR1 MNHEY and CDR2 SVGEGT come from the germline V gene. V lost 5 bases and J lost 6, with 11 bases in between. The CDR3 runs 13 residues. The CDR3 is CASSPGHLNIQYF. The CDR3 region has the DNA TGTGCCAGCAGTCCGGGACACCTAAACATTCAGTACTTC.

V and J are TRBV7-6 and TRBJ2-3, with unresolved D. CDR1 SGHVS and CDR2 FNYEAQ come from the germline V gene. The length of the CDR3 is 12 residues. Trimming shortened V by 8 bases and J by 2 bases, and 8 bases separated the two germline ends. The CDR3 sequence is CASGYNTDTQYF. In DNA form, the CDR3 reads TGTGCCAGCGGCTACAACACAGATACGCAGTATTTT.